A single sample gave rise to the 16 T cell receptor beta chains below, sequenced in a study of cytomegalovirus exposure and HLA in healthy donors. PCR amplification relied on 60 Vbeta primers (plus 13 Jbeta primers). The assay was immunoSEQ multiplex PCR, and TCRdb's table has in-frame clones only and misses some. The data hold about 100,000 clones, with 76% observed a single time. The sequenced material came from PBMCs. Receptors originate from a woman aged 60-75 years in good health and CMV-seropositive.

The J gene is TRBJ2-2, the V gene TRBV28, with a tentative D call TRBD1 (6 bases). The CDR3 contains 13 residues. V was shortened by 8 bases and J by 2 bases, with 9 bases between the two germline ends. Germline lookup yields CDR1 MDHEN and CDR2 SYDVKM. CDR3 coding DNA: TGTGCCAGCCGGGACACCAACACCGGGGAGCTGTTTTTT. Its protein is CASRDTNTGELFF.

The chain combines TRBV2 with TRBJ1-2; D uncertain. The CDR3 consists of 13 residues. Germline CDR1 and CDR2: SNHLY and FYNNEI. The V gene lost 0 bases and the J gene lost 8 bases, with 10 bases spanning the gap. CDR3 residues: CASSEAMSEGYTF. In DNA, the CDR3 is TGTGCCAGCAGTGAAGCGATGAGTGAGGGCTACACCTTC.

The gene calls are TRBV10-3 and TRBJ2-2; tentative D call: TRBD2 (6 bases). CDR1 is ENHRY and CDR2 is SYGVKD in the germline V gene. The CDR3 has 14 amino acids. V lost 4 bases, J lost 4 bases, and 10 bases lay in between. The CDR3 DNA reads TGTGCCATCAGTGGCCAGCGGGCCACCGGGGAGCTGTTTTTT. Its protein is CAISGQRATGELFF.

The chain uses TRBV5-6 and TRBJ2-5, with D unresolved. The DNA end lines up better with TRBJ2-7; the J call may be wrong. Germline loops: CDR1 SGHDT, CDR2 YYEEEE. This CDR3 is built from 13 residues. The CDR3 DNA is TGTGCCAGCAGCTTGGTACGGTTGGGCGAGCAGTACTTC. Protein product: CASSLVRLGEQYF.

The rearrangement links TRBV7-9 to TRBJ2-4; TRBD2 aligns across 10 bases. The CDR3 runs to 13 residues. Germline values: CDR1 SEHNR, CDR2 FQNEAQ (reference sequence). The ends lost 5 bases at V and 13 bases at J; junction bases unmatched: 8. CDR3 in DNA: TGTGCCAGCAGCCTCAGGACTAGCGGATTCCAGTACTTC. It yields the protein CASSLRTSGFQYF.

This chain links TRBV28 with TRBJ1-4; D unresolved. Germline lookup yields CDR1 MDHEN and CDR2 SYDVKM. V lost 2 bases to trimming and J lost 6 bases, with 10 bases between them. The CDR3 has 14 residues. This CDR3 is CASSLGPRYEKLFF. CDR3 sequence (DNA): TGTGCCAGCAGTTTAGGGCCCAGATATGAAAAACTGTTTTTT.

The V and J genes are TRBV5-4 and TRBJ2-2; 7 positions match TRBD2. The CDR3 runs to 15 residues. Germline CDR1 reads SGHNT; CDR2 reads YYREEE (reference sequence). Trimming at V came to 5 bases and at J to 6 bases, leaving 10 bases not matched to a gene. The CDR3 region is CASRHTSVTPGELFF. The CDR3 bases are TGTGCCAGCAGACACACTAGCGTGACGCCCGGGGAGCTGTTTTTT.

The chain combines TRBV6-1 with TRBJ2-5; tentatively, D is TRBD2 (5 bases). Germline V gives CDR1 MNHNS, CDR2 SASEGT. The V gene lost 3 bases and the J gene lost 4 bases, with 9 bases spanning the gap. This CDR3 is built from 13 residues. In nucleotides, the CDR3 is TGTGCCAGCAGTGACGGAGGTCTAGAGACCCAGTACTTC. Protein sequence: CASSDGGLETQYF.

A few counts support this clone. DNA for the CDR3: TGTGCCACCAGCACACCCGGACAGGGTCCCCACGAGCAGTACTTC. Translation: CATSTPGQGPHEQYF. The chain uses TRBV15 and TRBJ2-7, with TRBD1 identical over 8 bases. The CDR3 is 15 residues long. Germline CDR1 reads LNHNV; CDR2 reads YYDKDF (reference sequence). The trim removed 4 bases at V and 5 bases at J, leaving 10 bases unmatched.

Details on this clone: The sample has other DNA sequences that encode this CDR3 too. The rearrangement links TRBV19 to TRBJ1-2; a possible D gene is TRBD1 (5 bases). This CDR3 is built from 12 residues. CDR1 is LNHDA, CDR2 SQIVND, per germline (reference sequence). Trimming took 6 bases from V and 8 from J, leaving 13 bases between them. The CDR3, as DNA: TGTGCCAGTAGCGGTCAGGGTCGCGGCTACACCTTC. Residues: CASSGQGRGYTF.

This chain joins TRBV6-1 and TRBJ2-7; weak D call: TRBD2 (5 bases). Germline V lookup: CDR1 MNHNS, CDR2 SASEGT. V was clipped by 6 bases and J by 2 bases, with 14 bases between them. The CDR3 loop spans 14 amino acids. The CDR3 sequence is CASSWTLSTYEQYF. CDR3 nucleotide sequence: TGTGCCAGCAGCTGGACTCTATCTACCTACGAGCAGTACTTC.

The chain has TRBV7-8 and TRBJ2-7; possible D gene TRBD1, 5 bases. Looked up from germline, CDR1 is SGHVS and CDR2 is FQNEAQ. This CDR3 has 14 residues. V gave up 5 bases and J gave up 3 bases, with 14 bases separating them. The chain's CDR3 is CASSHSRGYYEQYF. In DNA form, the CDR3 reads TGTGCCAGCAGCCACAGTAGGGGATACTACGAGCAGTACTTC. Full variable domain (outside the CDR3, taken from reference TRBV7-8 and TRBJ2-7): GAGVSQSPRYKVAKRGQDVALRCDPISGHVSLFWYQQALGQGPEFLTYFQNEAQLDKSGLPSDRFFAERPEGSVSTLKIQRTQQEDSAVYLCASSHSRGYYEQYFGPGTRLTVT.

This sequence joins TRBV2 and TRBJ2-7; 9 nucleotides agree with TRBD1. The V gene's germline CDR1 is SNHLY and CDR2 FYNNEI. V was clipped by 6 bases and J by 3 bases; unmatched bases: 3. The CDR3 totals 13 residues. The CDR3 sequence: CASSVDRGYEQYF. The CDR3 DNA follows: TGTGCCAGCAGCGTGGACAGGGGCTACGAGCAGTACTTC. The full variable domain, rest sourced from reference TRBV2 and TRBJ2-7, is EPEVTQTPSHQVTQMGQEVILRCVPISNHLYFYWYRQILGQKVEFLVSFYNNEISEKSEIFDDQFSVERPDGSNFTLKIRSTKLEDSAMYFCASSVDRGYEQYFGPGTRLTVT.

The chain carries TRBV11-2 and TRBJ1-2; the match to TRBD1 covers 8 bases. Looked up from germline, CDR1 is SGHAT and CDR2 is FQNNGV. The ends lost 4 bases at V and 4 bases at J; junction bases unmatched: 11. The CDR3 sequence is 16 residues long. The CDR3 coding sequence is TGTGCCAGCAGCTGGCCGACAGGGGAGTCGAGCTATGGCTACACCTTC. Translated, it gives CASSWPTGESSYGYTF.

This chain links TRBV6-6 with TRBJ1-1, with D uncertain. Germline V CDR1 and CDR2: MNHNY, SVGAGI (reference sequence). V gave up 3 bases and J gave up 1 base, with 9 bases separating them. The CDR3 is 14 residues long. This chain's CDR3 is CASSYLVRNTEAFF. CDR3 in DNA: TGTGCCAGCAGTTATTTGGTGAGGAACACTGAAGCTTTCTTT.

This clone was counted only a few times. An end of the junction does not agree with germline; a read error may underlie this. The chain has TRBV7-7 and TRBJ1-4; 8 nucleotides align to TRBD1. Germline CDR1 is SSHAT and CDR2 is FNYEAQ (reference sequence). The CDR3 spans 13 residues. This chain's CDR3 is CASSRRTGEKLFF. The CDR3 DNA reads as TGTGCTAGCAGCCGCAGGACAGGGGAAAAACTGTTTTTT. Complete variable domain (other parts from reference TRBV7-7 and TRBJ1-4): GAGVSQSPRYKVTKRGQDVTLRCDPISSHATLYWYQQALGQGPEFLTYFNYEAQPDKSGLPSDRFSAERPEGSISTLTIQRTEQRDSAMYRCASSRRTGEKLFFGSGTQLSVL.